This T cell receptor beta chain was observed in a study of OX40 agonist ivuxolimab in advanced cancers. Study-wide context: The eligibility criteria allowed prior anti-PD-1, anti-PD-L1 or anti-CTLA-4 therapy, and 40% had some. General study results and limits: Expanded peripheral T cells had an undetermined antigen specificity.

Data came from immunoSEQ multiplex PCR; TCRdb stores just in-frame clones and leaves some out. This sample has fewer than 7,500 clones; around 90% occur once, and the top ten carry 35% to 40%. The germline V gene encodes CDR1 SGDLS and CDR2 YYNGEE. The CDR3 spans 15 residues. Germline trimming cut 3 bases from V and 1 base from J; bases unmatched to any gene: 6. Sampling of blood occurred at baseline, cycle 4 day 1, and cycle 7 day 1. In regard to this clone: Its antigen is unidentified.

This TCR was recovered from an adult with an advanced solid tumor such as melanoma, head and neck, liver or kidney cancer. The chain couples TRBV9 to TRBJ2-5; TRBD2 aligns across 7 bases. Sample: CD4+ or CD8+ T cells sorted from blood, taken in a trial of the OX40 agonist ivuxolimab. This CDR3 reads CASSAPGLGQETQYF. CDR3 DNA: TGTGCCAGCAGCGCCCCAGGACTAGGCCAAGAGACCCAGTACTTC. Together with reference TRBV9 and TRBJ2-5, the CDR3 gives the full variable domain: DSGVTQTPKHLITATGQRVTLRCSPRSGDLSVYWYQQSLDQGLQFLIQYYNGEERAKGNILERFSAQQFPDLHSELNLSSLELGDSALYFCASSAPGLGQETQYFGPGTRLLVL.